Below, 31 T cell receptor beta chains from the same sample are listed, as sequenced in a study of PD-1 blockade in classical Hodgkin lymphoma. Clones were read by immunoSEQ multiplex PCR, and TCRdb kept only the in-frame ones, dropping some. The sample comprises about 5,000 clones, around 66% of which are singletons, and about 58% rests with the top ten. All the patients suffered relapse after autologous stem cell transplantation, and brentuximab vedotin exposure differed. Source: peripheral blood mononuclear cells (PBMCs), taken at baseline. These TCRs come from a human donor with classical Hodgkin lymphoma.

The chain is built from TRBV9 and TRBJ1-1; D ambiguous. Germline CDR1 and CDR2: SGDLS and YYNGEE. V lost 4 bases and J 1 base, leaving 14 bases between the germline ends. The CDR3 extends over 15 amino acids. This CDR3 reads CASSITLGENTEAFF. The CDR3 region has the DNA TGTGCCAGCAGCATAACCCTCGGAGAGAACACTGAAGCTTTCTTT. Drawing the rest from reference TRBV9 and TRBJ1-1, the complete variable domain is DSGVTQTPKHLITATGQRVTLRCSPRSGDLSVYWYQQSLDQGLQFLIQYYNGEERAKGNILERFSAQQFPDLHSELNLSSLELGDSALYFCASSITLGENTEAFFGQGTRLTVV.

The sample holds one count of this clone. The chain is built from TRBV7-9 and TRBJ2-3, with TRBD2 identical over 8 bases. V gave up 4 bases and J gave up 0 bases; unmatched junction bases: 3. Germline V gene data show CDR1 as SEHNR and CDR2 as FQNEAQ (reference sequence). The CDR3 contains 15 residues. The CDR3 DNA is TGTGCCAGCAGCTGGACTAGCTTAAGCACAGATACGCAGTATTTT. This translates into CASSWTSLSTDTQYF.

The chain recombines TRBV7-8 with TRBJ2-7; 10 positions agree with TRBD1. CDR1 is SGHVS, CDR2 FQNEAQ, per germline. Trimming at V came to 4 bases and at J to 3 bases, leaving 6 bases not matched to a gene. The CDR3 loop spans 15 amino acids. CDR3 sequence: CASSWDDRGRYEQYF. CDR3 DNA: TGTGCCAGCAGCTGGGATGACAGGGGGCGCTACGAGCAGTACTTC.

This clone was seen only once. The J gene is TRBJ1-1, the V gene TRBV6-1; D may be TRBD1 (5 bases). CDR1 is MNHNS, CDR2 SASEGT, per germline. The ends were cut back, 6 bases at V and 6 bases at J, with 5 bases in the middle. CDR3 length: 10 residues. CDR3 region: CASRGAEAFF. The DNA for the CDR3 is TGTGCCAGCAGAGGGGCTGAAGCTTTCTTT.

The chain joins TRBV4-2 to TRBJ2-2; D may be TRBD2 (5 bases). The length of the CDR3 is 16 residues. Germline V gives CDR1 LGHNA, CDR2 YNFKEQ. V lost 5 bases and J lost 1, with 14 bases in between. This CDR3 is CASSSYSSGNTGELFF. DNA of the CDR3: TGTGCCAGCAGCTCCTATAGCAGCGGGAACACCGGGGAGCTGTTTTTT.

V gene TRBV4-3 combines with J gene TRBJ1-2; D is undetermined. Germline V gives CDR1 LGHNA, CDR2 YSLEER. Deletions cut 0 bases from V and 7 bases from J, with 9 bases between. This CDR3 comprises 13 residues. The CDR3 is CASSQDLEAGYTF. The DNA for the CDR3 is TGCGCCAGCAGCCAAGACCTCGAGGCTGGCTACACCTTC.

The V gene is TRBV9, the J gene TRBJ2-1; D call uncertain. Trimming removed 3 bases from V and 6 bases from J, with 10 bases in between. The CDR3 has 13 amino acids. Germline CDR1 SGDLS, CDR2 YYNGEE. DNA for the CDR3: TGTGCCAGCAGCGCCTTTCGTGGCAATGAGCAGTTCTTC. It is translated as CASSAFRGNEQFF.

V usage is TRBV11-2 and J usage is TRBJ2-2; 7 bases align to TRBD1. Germline V gene data show CDR1 as SGHAT and CDR2 as FQNNGV. Germline trimming cut 2 bases from V and 6 bases from J; bases unmatched to any gene: 0. There are 13 residues in the CDR3. Here the CDR3 reads CASSLQGAGELFF. In DNA, the CDR3 is TGTGCCAGCAGCTTACAGGGGGCCGGGGAGCTGTTTTTT.

This clone was seen a handful of times. V and J are TRBV27 and TRBJ1-1; TRBD1 matches at 10 bases. The germline gives CDR1 MNHEY, CDR2 SMNVEV (reference sequence). The length of the CDR3 is 18 residues. Trimming cost V 4 bases and J 5 bases; bases outside gene matches: 16. The CDR3 DNA reads as TGTGCCAGCAGTTATCTCCCGGGACAGGGGATGAGGGGTACTGAAGCTTTCTTT. It translates to CASSYLPGQGMRGTEAFF.

The chain recombines TRBV9 with TRBJ2-2; possibly TRBD2 for D (5 bases). CDR3 size: 15 residues. Between the trimmed V and J ends, which lost 4 bases and 4 bases, there was a span of 14 bases. CDR1 is SGDLS and CDR2 is YYNGEE in the germline V gene. The CDR3 is CASSPQTGITGELFF. CDR3 DNA sequence: TGTGCCAGCAGCCCGCAGACGGGGATCACCGGGGAGCTGTTTTTT.

V is TRBV5-1 and J is TRBJ2-3; 11 bases are shared with TRBD2. V trimming: 0 bases; J trimming: 8 bases; junction bases outside the gene matches: 11. The CDR3 spans 17 residues. The germline V gene encodes CDR1 SGHRS and CDR2 YFSETQ. CDR3 loop: CASSLAGGLAGVGTQYF. CDR3 DNA sequence: TGCGCCAGCAGCTTGGCCGGAGGACTAGCGGGTGTAGGTACGCAGTATTTT. The full variable domain, rest sourced from reference TRBV5-1 and TRBJ2-3, is KAGVTQTPRYLIKTRGQQVTLSCSPISGHRSVSWYQQTPGQGLQFLFEYFSETQRNKGNFPGRFSGRQFSNSRSEMNVSTLELGDSALYLCASSLAGGLAGVGTQYFGPGTRLTVL.

This clone is large in the sample. The chain carries TRBV19 and TRBJ2-5; 12 bases align to TRBD2. Germline trimming cut 6 bases from V and 4 bases from J; bases unmatched to any gene: 6. This CDR3 comprises 15 residues. Looked up from germline, CDR1 is LNHDA and CDR2 is SQIVND (reference sequence). CDR3 nucleotides: TGTGCCAGTAGCCAGACTAGCGGGAGTTTAGAGACCCAGTACTTC. Protein: CASSQTSGSLETQYF.

The chain uses TRBV27 and TRBJ2-4; 10 bases fit TRBD1. Losses at the gene ends were 5 bases for V and 8 bases for J; bases not matched to a gene: 9. The length of the CDR3 is 15 residues. Germline V CDR1 and CDR2: MNHEY, SMNVEV (reference sequence). CDR3 in DNA: TGTGCCAGCAGTAACCTCGGACAGGGGGGGGACATTCAGTACTTC. It encodes CASSNLGQGGDIQYF.

This chain joins TRBV5-1 and TRBJ1-3; no clear D. CDR3 size: 16 residues. Trimming removed 0 bases from V and 3 bases from J, with 13 bases in between. Germline CDR1 and CDR2: SGHRS and YFSETQ. CDR3 coding DNA: TGCGCCAGCAGCTTGGTGGCAGGTAACGATGGAAACACCATATATTTT. Translation gives CASSLVAGNDGNTIYF.

This clone turned up a few times. The chain joins TRBV27 to TRBJ2-7, with D perhaps matching TRBD1 (6 bases). With 3 bases removed from V and 2 bases from J, the gap between germline ends came to 11 bases. The CDR3 loop spans 14 amino acids. Germline V lookup: CDR1 MNHEY, CDR2 SMNVEV (reference sequence). CDR3 amino acids: CASSFSQGPYEQYF. CDR3 coding DNA: TGTGCCAGCAGTTTCTCACAGGGCCCCTACGAGCAGTACTTC.

By sample fraction, this clone is medium-sized. CDR3 protein: CSVVRSRAQGNTEAFF. In DNA, the CDR3 is TGCAGCGTTGTCCGCTCCCGGGCTCAGGGGAACACTGAAGCTTTCTTT. The chain is built from TRBV29-1 and TRBJ1-1; a weak D match, TRBD1 (5 bases). The CDR3 is 16 amino acids. V shed 4 bases and J shed 1 base, with 19 bases lying between them. From germline, CDR1 is SQVTM and CDR2 ANQGSEA.

The genes are TRBV27 and TRBJ2-3; a possible D gene is TRBD2 (5 bases). The ends were cut back, 5 bases at V and 2 bases at J, with 14 bases in the middle. CDR3 size: 15 residues. CDR1 and CDR2 (germline): MNHEY, SMNVEV (reference sequence). CDR3 in DNA: TGTGCCAGCAGTCGGGGTGGTGGACTCACAGATACGCAGTATTTT. Translating gives CASSRGGGLTDTQYF.

In this sample, this clone turned up once. The J gene is TRBJ1-3, the V gene TRBV7-9, with D perhaps TRBD1 (5 bases). V lost 5 bases and J 3 bases, leaving 14 bases between the germline ends. CDR1 is SEHNR, CDR2 FQNEAQ, per germline (reference sequence). The CDR3 is made up of 15 amino acids. The CDR3 loop is CASSDTRVNGNTIYF. As DNA, the CDR3 is TGTGCCAGCAGCGACACCAGGGTAAATGGAAACACCATATATTTT. Looking up the rest from reference TRBV7-9 and TRBJ1-3 gives the full variable domain: DTGVSQNPRHKITKRGQNVTFRCDPISEHNRLYWYRQTLGQGPEFLTYFQNEAQLEKSRLLSDRFSAERPKGSFSTLEIQRTEQGDSAMYLCASSDTRVNGNTIYFGEGSWLTVV.

With respect to this clone: Germline and junction disagree at one end, which may indicate a read error. This chain uses TRBV28 with TRBJ2-5; possible D gene TRBD2, 6 bases. The germline gives CDR1 MDHEN, CDR2 SYDVKM. This CDR3 comprises 12 residues. In nucleotides, the CDR3 is TGTGCCAGCAGTCCTCCGGGGAGGTACTTCAACTTC. Translation: CASSPPGRYFNF.

The chain couples TRBV28 to TRBJ1-4; tentative D call: TRBD1 (6 bases). Per the germline V gene, CDR1 is MDHEN and CDR2 is SYDVKM. The CDR3 contains 12 residues. The V and J ends lost 6 bases and 5 bases respectively, with 7 bases between them. The chain's CDR3 is CASRQGNEKLFF. In nucleotides, the CDR3 is TGTGCCAGCAGGCAGGGGAATGAAAAACTGTTTTTT.

This clone was found once. The chain couples TRBV6-4 to TRBJ2-2, with D tentatively TRBD1 (6 bases). The germline V and J ends were trimmed by 7 bases and 3 bases, with 12 bases remaining between them. The germline CDR1 and CDR2 sequences are MRHNA and SNTAGT. The CDR3 has 14 amino acids. The CDR3 is CASKPTGHTGELFF. CDR3 DNA sequence: TGTGCCAGCAAGCCGACAGGACACACCGGGGAGCTGTTTTTT.

The chain combines TRBV19 with TRBJ1-4, with D perhaps TRBD1 (5 bases). The CDR3 consists of 15 residues. Germline CDR1 is LNHDA and CDR2 is SQIVND (reference sequence). V dropped 1 base and J dropped 8 bases, with 14 bases sitting between them. The CDR3 is CASSIGAGGLEKLFF. For the CDR3, the DNA is TGTGCCAGTAGTATAGGAGCGGGGGGATTGGAAAAACTGTTTTTT.

The chain links TRBV19 to TRBJ2-2, with TRBD1 identical over 9 bases. Germline V lookup: CDR1 LNHDA, CDR2 SQIVND (reference sequence). The CDR3 runs to 15 residues. The ends lost 4 bases at V and 0 bases at J; junction bases unmatched: 0. In DNA, the CDR3 is TGTGCCAGTAGTAGGACAGGGGCGAACACCGGGGAGCTGTTTTTT. Its translation: CASSRTGANTGELFF.

J is TRBJ1-2 and V is TRBV30; 12 bases fit TRBD1. The length of the CDR3 is 15 residues. V gave up 3 bases and J gave up 7 bases; unmatched junction bases: 9. Germline CDR1 is GTSNPN and CDR2 is SVGIG (reference sequence). The DNA of the CDR3 is TGTGCCTGGAGCGCTCTGGGGACAGGGGGCGTTGGCTACACCTTC. Residues: CAWSALGTGGVGYTF.

The rearrangement uses TRBV29-1 and TRBJ2-7; 7 nucleotides line up with TRBD1. From germline, CDR1 is SQVTM and CDR2 ANQGSEA. V shed 3 bases and J 3 bases; nucleotides not matched to a gene: 5. The CDR3 runs 13 residues. The CDR3 DNA reads TGCAGCGTTGAGACGGACAGGAGCTACGAGCAGTACTTC. Encoded protein: CSVETDRSYEQYF.

The V gene is TRBV5-1, the J gene TRBJ2-1; perhaps TRBD2 as D (6 bases). Germline V gene sequence: CDR1 SGHRS, CDR2 YFSETQ. Trimming shortened V by 0 bases and J by 5 bases, and 15 bases separated the two germline ends. This CDR3 is 16 amino acids long. In DNA, the CDR3 is TGCGCCAGCAGCTTGGCCGCGGGACTGGGAAACAATGAGCAGTTCTTC. Amino acids: CASSLAAGLGNNEQFF.

In this sample, this clone is medium-sized (0.01 to 0.1%). The chain is built from TRBV7-9 and TRBJ2-7, with no clear D. With 5 bases removed from V and 2 bases from J, the gap between germline ends came to 4 bases. The CDR3 is 11 residues long. Germline V gene data show CDR1 as SEHNR and CDR2 as FQNEAQ (reference sequence). The CDR3 loop is CASSMTYEQYF. The CDR3 bases are TGTGCCAGCAGCATGACCTACGAGCAGTACTTC.

This clone was seen a handful of times. The gene calls are TRBV5-6 and TRBJ2-5; the match to TRBD2 covers 7 bases. Trimming cost V 2 bases and J 1 base; bases outside gene matches: 2. The CDR3 is 14 residues long. Germline lookup yields CDR1 SGHDT and CDR2 YYEEEE. The CDR3 DNA follows: TGTGCCAGCAGCTTTGCTAGCGGCCAAGAGACCCAGTACTTC. It encodes CASSFASGQETQYF.

V is TRBV7-8 and J is TRBJ1-1, with 7 positions matching TRBD1. Germline CDR1 SGHVS, CDR2 FQNEAQ. CDR3 length: 14 amino acids. V lost 4 bases, J lost 4 bases, and 6 bases stayed unmatched. DNA of the CDR3: TGTGCCAGCAGCTCCGACAGGGTGACCACTGAAGCTTTCTTT. Amino acids: CASSSDRVTTEAFF.

The V gene is TRBV6-5, the J gene TRBJ2-2; D is uncertain. The V gene lost 7 bases and the J gene lost 0 bases, with 6 bases spanning the gap. CDR3 length: 13 residues. Germline V gives CDR1 MNHEY, CDR2 SVGAGI. CDR3 in amino acids: CASIQTNTGELFF. CDR3 nucleotide sequence: TGTGCCAGCATCCAAACGAACACCGGGGAGCTGTTTTTT.

This clone has just one count. The chain is built from TRBV5-4 and TRBJ2-7; D may be TRBD1 (6 bases). The CDR3 has 15 residues. V lost 4 bases and J 12 bases, leaving 26 bases between the germline ends. Germline loops: CDR1 SGHNT, CDR2 YYREEE (reference sequence). Written as DNA, the CDR3 is TGTGCCAGCAGCAGGCAGGGCTCGACAGGCCGAGGCCCGTACTTC. This codes for CASSRQGSTGRGPYF.